The sample holds many counts of the clone carrying this TCR beta chain. Its target is not known. Stated time point: newly diagnosed GD, antithyroid drugs for less than 3 months. Preparation of the TCR library used RNA extracted from PBMCs. The data stem from a study of regulatory T cells in long-lasting Graves disease. Trimming shortened V by 6 bases and J by 4 bases, and 15 bases separated the two germline ends. CDR3 size: 14 residues. Study-level findings and limits: Favoring TRBV28, TRBJ1-2 and TRBJ2-5 was a feature seen in persistent disease. Patients with persistent disease shared roughly 3,000 public clonotypes, outpacing the roughly 970 shared by new patients.

Investigators prepared the TCR beta libraries by applying iRepertoire HTBI primers and Arm-PCR of CDR3 regions. TCRdb itself ran the multiplex PCR reads through MiXCR, one entry per CDR3 protein. The data contain over 200,000 distinct CDR3 sequences, 15% to 20% of them singletons. Source: peripheral blood mononuclear cells (PBMCs), taken at new diagnosis, from a patient treated with antithyroid drugs. This sequence was found in a female donor with Graves disease. The V gene is TRBV12-3 or TRBV12-4, the J gene TRBJ1-1, with D possibly being TRBD1 (5 bases). CDR3 nucleotides: TGTGCCAGCAGCCTCTGGGGGGATCGCACTGAAGCTTTCTTT. Translated: CASSLWGDRTEAFF.